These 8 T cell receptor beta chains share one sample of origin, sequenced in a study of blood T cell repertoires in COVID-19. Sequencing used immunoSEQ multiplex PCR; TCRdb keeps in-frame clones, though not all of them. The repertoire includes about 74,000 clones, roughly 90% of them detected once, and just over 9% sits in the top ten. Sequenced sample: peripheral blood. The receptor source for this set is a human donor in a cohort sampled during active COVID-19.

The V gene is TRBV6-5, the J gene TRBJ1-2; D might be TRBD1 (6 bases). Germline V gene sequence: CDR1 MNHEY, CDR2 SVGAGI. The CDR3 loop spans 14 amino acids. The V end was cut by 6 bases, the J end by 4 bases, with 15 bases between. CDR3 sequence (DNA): TGTGCCAGCAGGGGGGCGCCTGGTGGCTATGGCTACACCTTC. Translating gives CASRGAPGGYGYTF.

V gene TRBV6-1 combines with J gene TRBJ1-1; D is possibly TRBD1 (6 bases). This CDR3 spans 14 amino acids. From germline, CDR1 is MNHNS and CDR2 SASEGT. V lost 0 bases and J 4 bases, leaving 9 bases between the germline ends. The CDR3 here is CASSEARGFTEAFF. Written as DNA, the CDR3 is TGTGCCAGCAGTGAAGCGAGGGGGTTCACTGAAGCTTTCTTT.

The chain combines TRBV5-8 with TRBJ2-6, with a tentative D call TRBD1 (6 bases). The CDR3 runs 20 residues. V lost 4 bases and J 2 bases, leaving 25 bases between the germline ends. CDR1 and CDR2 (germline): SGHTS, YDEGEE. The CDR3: CASSPIKAGTPVPGANVLTF. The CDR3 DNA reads TGTGCCAGCAGCCCCATAAAAGCCGGGACACCCGTGCCTGGGGCCAACGTCCTGACTTTC.

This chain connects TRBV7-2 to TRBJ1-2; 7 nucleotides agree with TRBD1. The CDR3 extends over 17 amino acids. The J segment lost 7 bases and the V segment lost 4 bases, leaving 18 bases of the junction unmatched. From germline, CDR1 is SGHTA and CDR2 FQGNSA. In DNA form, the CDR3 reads TGTGCCAGCAGCTCCCGGACCCAGACAGGGATCCTTAGTGGCTACACCTTC. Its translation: CASSSRTQTGILSGYTF.

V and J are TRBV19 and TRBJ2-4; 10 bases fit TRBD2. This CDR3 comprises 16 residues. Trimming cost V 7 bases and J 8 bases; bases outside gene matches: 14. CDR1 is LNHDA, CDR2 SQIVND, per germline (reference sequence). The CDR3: CASTGLAGVDADIQYF. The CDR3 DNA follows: TGTGCCAGTACCGGGCTAGCGGGAGTCGATGCGGACATTCAGTACTTC.

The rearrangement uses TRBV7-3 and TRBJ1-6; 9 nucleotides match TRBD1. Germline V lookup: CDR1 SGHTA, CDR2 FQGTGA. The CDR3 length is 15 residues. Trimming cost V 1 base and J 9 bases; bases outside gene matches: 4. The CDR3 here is CASSLKDRGGSPLHF. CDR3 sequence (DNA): TGTGCCAGCAGCTTAAAGGACAGGGGAGGTTCACCCCTCCACTTT.

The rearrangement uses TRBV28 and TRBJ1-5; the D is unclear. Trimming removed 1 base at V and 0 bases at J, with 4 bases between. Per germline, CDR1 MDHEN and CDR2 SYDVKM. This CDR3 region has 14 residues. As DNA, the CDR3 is TGTGCCAGCAGTTTATTCCGTAGCAATCAGCCCCAGCATTTT. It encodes CASSLFRSNQPQHF.

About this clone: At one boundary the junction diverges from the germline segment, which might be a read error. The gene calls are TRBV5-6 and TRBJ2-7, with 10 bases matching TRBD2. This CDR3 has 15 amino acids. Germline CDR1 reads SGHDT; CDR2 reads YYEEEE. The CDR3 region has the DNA TGTGCCAGCAGCCCGGCGGGGACTAGCGACTACGAGCAGTGCTTC. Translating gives CASSPAGTSDYEQCF.